The clone carrying this T cell receptor (beta chain) was seen only a few times. This entry comes from a study of patients and donors after allogeneic stem cell transplantation. V lost 3 bases and J 1 base, leaving 7 bases between the germline ends. From germline, CDR1 is SGHRS and CDR2 YFSETQ. The CDR3 is made up of 13 amino acids. TCRdb ran MiXCR on the RT-PCR reads and lists one entry per CDR3 protein. The table shows under 200,000 distinct CDR3 sequences, with over 25% occurring only once. Sample: blood, either unsorted or a sorted T cell fraction (not recorded which). J is TRBJ2-5 and V is TRBV5-1, with D tentatively TRBD1 (6 bases). The receptor's source is a human donor who was either an allogeneic HSCT recipient or a stem cell or donor lymphocyte infusion donor (not recorded which). It is not recorded whose cells these are; they may come from a transplant donor. This CDR3 is CASSSRGQETQYF. CDR3 nucleotide sequence: TGCGCCAGCAGCTCCAGGGGCCAAGAGACCCAGTACTTC.